One sample yielded the 25 T cell receptor beta chains listed below, sequenced in a study of beta chain features in type 1 diabetes. All of the isolated RNA was reverse transcribed, so expressed TCRB transcripts were sequenced. Method: immunoSEQ multiplex PCR; TCRdb's copy keeps in-frame clones and lacks some. Here the sample spans under 300,000 clones, approximately 8% being singletons. The sample was central memory CD4+ T cells from blood. These receptors were obtained from a woman younger than 35 in good health.

This clone occurred a few times. The chain carries TRBV29-1 and TRBJ2-7; no firm D call. The CDR3 totals 12 residues. CDR1 and CDR2 (germline): SQVTM, ANQGSEA. V dropped 4 bases and J dropped 0 bases, with 7 bases sitting between them. CDR3 amino acids: CSVGADSYEQYF. The CDR3 nucleotides are TGCAGCGTTGGTGCAGACTCCTACGAGCAGTACTTC.

The chain joins TRBV15 to TRBJ2-3, with D perhaps matching TRBD1 (5 bases). The ends were cut back, 5 bases at V and 4 bases at J, with 16 bases in the middle. The CDR3 covers 15 residues. Germline loops: CDR1 LNHNV, CDR2 YYDKDF (reference sequence). The CDR3 DNA is TGTGCCACCAGCCCCCGCAGGGTCATCGCAGATACGCAGTATTTT. Protein: CATSPRRVIADTQYF.

This rearrangement joins TRBV11-2 to TRBJ1-4, with D uncertain. V was trimmed by 0 bases and J by 5 bases, leaving 7 bases between them. Germline V gene lookup returns CDR1 SGHAT and CDR2 FQNNGV. The CDR3 covers 14 residues. The DNA of the CDR3 is TGTGCCAGCAGCTTAGATTTTGCGAATGAAAAACTGTTTTTT. Its protein product is CASSLDFANEKLFF. Full variable domain (remainder filled in from reference TRBV11-2 and TRBJ1-4): EAGVAQSPRYKIIEKRQSVAFWCNPISGHATLYWYQQILGQGPKLLIQFQNNGVVDDSQLPKDRFSAERLKGVDSTLKIQPAKLEDSAVYLCASSLDFANEKLFFGSGTQLSVL.

This clone was observed many times. This chain links TRBV15 with TRBJ2-5; D uncertain. Germline V gene sequence: CDR1 LNHNV, CDR2 YYDKDF (reference sequence). The CDR3 sequence is 14 residues long. The ends were cut back, 7 bases at V and 1 base at J, with 13 bases in the middle. The CDR3 here is CATKYGSVQETQYF. The DNA of the CDR3 is TGTGCCACCAAGTACGGCAGTGTCCAAGAGACCCAGTACTTC.

This rearrangement joins TRBV5-4 to TRBJ1-2; 7 bases fit TRBD1. V shed 3 bases, J shed 4 bases, and the junction held 3 bases outside the gene matches. Germline CDR1 reads SGHNT; CDR2 reads YYREEE (reference sequence). The CDR3 spans 13 residues. CDR3 bases: TGTGCCAGCAGCTCTCGACAGGGCTATGGCTACACCTTC. This gives the protein CASSSRQGYGYTF.

This clone was observed a handful of times. A clone one base away is much larger, so this may be a read error. V usage is TRBV11-3 and J usage is TRBJ1-1; D gene ambiguous. Germline V CDR1 and CDR2: SGHNT, YENEEA. The ends were cut back, 1 base at V and 0 bases at J, with 3 bases in the middle. The CDR3 runs to 13 residues. The CDR3 DNA reads TGTGCCAGCAGCTTAGGGGTGAACACTGAAGCTTTCTTT. Its translation: CASSLGVNTEAFF.

V gene TRBV11-3 combines with J gene TRBJ2-2; 12 nucleotides line up with TRBD2. The CDR3 consists of 18 residues. Germline trimming cut 0 bases from V and 1 base from J; bases unmatched to any gene: 3. The V gene's germline CDR1 is SGHNT and CDR2 YENEEA. The CDR3 reads CASSLDASGRGNTGELFF. The CDR3, as DNA: TGTGCCAGCAGCTTAGACGCTAGCGGGAGGGGGAACACCGGGGAGCTGTTTTTT.

The genes are TRBV5-1 and TRBJ1-4; 9 bases are a match to TRBD1. The CDR3 is 15 amino acids. Germline CDR1 SGHRS, CDR2 YFSETQ. V shed 7 bases and J 8 bases; nucleotides not matched to a gene: 12. The CDR3 loop reads CASELGDRAGEKLFF. The CDR3 region has the DNA TGCGCCAGCGAGCTGGGGGACAGGGCTGGAGAAAAACTGTTTTTT.

V usage is TRBV28 and J usage is TRBJ1-5; TRBD1 aligns across 9 bases. Trimming removed 3 bases from V and 6 bases from J; junction bases left unmatched: 3. The CDR3 covers 14 residues. CDR1 is MDHEN and CDR2 is SYDVKM in the germline V gene. Here the CDR3 reads CASSLTGGGQPQHF. DNA for the CDR3: TGTGCCAGCAGTTTGACAGGGGGGGGTCAGCCCCAGCATTTT.

This clone has only a few counts. The chain carries TRBV9 and TRBJ1-1, with D possibly matching TRBD1 (5 bases). The CDR3 length is 14 residues. From germline, CDR1 is SGDLS and CDR2 YYNGEE. The germline V and J ends were trimmed by 3 bases and 4 bases, with 13 bases remaining between them. The CDR3 bases are TGTGCCAGCAGCGCCCAGGGTCAGGGCACTGAAGCTTTCTTT. Translated: CASSAQGQGTEAFF.

Only a few counts were recorded for this clone. The V call is TRBV4-2, the J call TRBJ2-3; D not certain. CDR1 LGHNA and CDR2 YNFKEQ come from the germline V gene. Trimming stripped 5 bases from V and 1 base from J, with 13 bases between. This CDR3 spans 15 amino acids. The CDR3 spells CASSSQVDGTDTQYF. The CDR3 region has the DNA TGTGCCAGCAGCTCGCAGGTGGACGGCACAGATACGCAGTATTTT.

This clone was counted a few times. The chain carries TRBV28 and TRBJ1-2; D is unresolved. Trimming took 4 bases from V and 8 from J, leaving 11 bases between them. Germline V gene data show CDR1 as MDHEN and CDR2 as SYDVKM. This CDR3 has 12 residues. The CDR3 reads CASSSEFWGYTF. CDR3 sequence (DNA): TGTGCCAGCAGTTCGGAATTCTGGGGCTACACCTTC.

This clone has a count of ten or more. The sample holds other DNA sequences that translate to the same CDR3. This sequence joins TRBV7-9 and TRBJ2-7; 8 bases match TRBD1. The CDR3 contains 13 residues. The trim removed 3 bases at V and 6 bases at J, leaving 4 bases unmatched. Germline V gives CDR1 SEHNR, CDR2 FQNEAQ (reference sequence). The CDR3 here is CASSLTGVGEQYF. In DNA, the CDR3 is TGTGCCAGCAGCTTGACAGGGGTCGGCGAGCAGTACTTC.

This sequence joins TRBV4-2 and TRBJ2-3; D gene unclear. This CDR3 contains 16 residues. Trimming removed 2 bases from V and 3 bases from J, with 15 bases in between. Germline lookup yields CDR1 LGHNA and CDR2 YNFKEQ. CDR3 region: CASSQRLSSETDTQYF. The CDR3 region has the DNA TGTGCCAGCAGCCAAAGACTTTCCAGCGAAACAGATACGCAGTATTTT.

This clone was seen only a few times. This chain joins TRBV6-6 and TRBJ1-1; tentatively, D is TRBD1 (5 bases). Trimming cost V 8 bases and J 5 bases, with 15 bases left between them. The CDR3 has 13 amino acids. Germline V gene lookup returns CDR1 MNHNY and CDR2 SVGAGI (reference sequence). The CDR3 loop is CASGDTGGTEAFF. DNA for the CDR3: TGTGCCAGCGGAGACACAGGAGGGACTGAAGCTTTCTTT.

This clone was found many times. The rearrangement uses TRBV19 and TRBJ2-1; 9 positions agree with TRBD1. The J segment lost 5 bases and the V segment lost 8 bases, leaving 10 bases of the junction unmatched. The CDR3 has 15 residues. In germline, CDR1 is LNHDA, CDR2 SQIVND (reference sequence). CDR3 sequence: CASRPGTGTNNEQFF. The CDR3, as DNA: TGTGCCAGTCGACCCGGGACAGGGACCAACAATGAGCAGTTCTTC.

This chain uses TRBV4-3 with TRBJ1-6, with D perhaps matching TRBD1 (5 bases). Germline lookup yields CDR1 LGHNA and CDR2 YSLEER. Between the trimmed V and J ends, which lost 0 bases and 0 bases, there was a span of 12 bases. CDR3 length: 18 amino acids. Written as DNA, the CDR3 is TGCGCCAGCAGCCAAGATGGGAGGGGTAGCTCCTATAATTCACCCCTCCACTTT. This encodes CASSQDGRGSSYNSPLHF.

On this clone: Distinct nucleotide sequences in the sample also encode this CDR3. V and J are TRBV7-2 and TRBJ2-7; either TRBD1 or TRBD2 may supply D (5 bases each). The CDR3 has 14 amino acids. V dropped 3 bases and J dropped 3 bases, with 12 bases sitting between them. From germline, CDR1 is SGHTA and CDR2 FQGNSA. The CDR3 is CASSLGPGSYEQYF. The CDR3 coding sequence is TGTGCCAGCAGCTTGGGGCCGGGAAGCTACGAGCAGTACTTC.

V gene TRBV28 combines with J gene TRBJ2-3, with a tentative D call TRBD2 (5 bases). The V end lost 4 bases, the J end lost 1 base, and 12 bases lay between the germline ends. CDR1 is MDHEN, CDR2 SYDVKM, per germline. The CDR3 is 15 amino acids. CDR3 coding DNA: TGTGCCAGCAGTTCTATCGAGGGCCGCACAGATACGCAGTATTTT. Translating gives CASSSIEGRTDTQYF. The whole variable domain, filled in from reference TRBV28 and TRBJ2-3, reads DVKVTQSSRYLVKRTGEKVFLECVQDMDHENMFWYRQDPGLGLRLIYFSYDVKMKEKGDIPEGYSVSREKKERFSLILESASTNQTSMYLCASSSIEGRTDTQYFGPGTRLTVL.

In this sample, this clone turned up many times. The V gene is TRBV15, the J gene TRBJ1-4; D is unclear. The V end was cut by 0 bases, the J end by 0 bases, with 2 bases between. The CDR3 sequence is 14 residues long. Germline V gives CDR1 LNHNV, CDR2 YYDKDF (reference sequence). The CDR3 coding sequence is TGTGCCACCAGCAGAGATGCAACTAATGAAAAACTGTTTTTT. Residues: CATSRDATNEKLFF.

This clone was counted between two and nine times. Because the CDR3's place on the DNA is in doubt, the DNA is left out and the CDR3 is given as listed by TCRdb. V and J are TRBV21-1 and TRBJ2-3; TRBD2 was called by the table and not checked on the DNA. TRBV21-1 is a pseudogene locus. The CDR3 is 18 amino acids in total, end residues counted. This chain's CDR3 is CASAGRVASGTRPDTQYF.

J is TRBJ1-2 and V is TRBV2; TRBD1 is a possible D gene (5 bases). The germline CDR1 and CDR2 sequences are SNHLY and FYNNEI. The ends were cut back, 4 bases at V and 4 bases at J, with 10 bases in the middle. The CDR3 extends over 13 amino acids. DNA for the CDR3: TGTGCCAGCAGTGCGACAGCTCCCTATGGCTACACCTTC. Translation: CASSATAPYGYTF.

In this sample, this clone turned up a few times. Other DNA variants within this sample encode the same CDR3. This rearrangement joins TRBV18 to TRBJ1-1; TRBD1 agrees at 7 bases. The CDR3 length is 13 residues. Trimming cost V 3 bases and J 3 bases; bases outside gene matches: 1. Germline CDR1 is KGHSH and CDR2 is LQKENI. Here the CDR3 DNA reads TGTGCCAGCTCACCTGGGACAGACACTGAAGCTTTCTTT. This sequence encodes CASSPGTDTEAFF.

A few counts support this clone. The chain couples TRBV7-8 to TRBJ1-3, with D uncertain. CDR3 length: 13 residues. Trimming shortened V by 4 bases and J by 4 bases, and 8 bases separated the two germline ends. Germline V gene lookup returns CDR1 SGHVS and CDR2 FQNEAQ. The CDR3 protein is CASSSTRGNTIYF. CDR3 DNA: TGTGCCAGCAGCTCCACGCGGGGAAACACCATATATTTT.

This clone has more than one count but fewer than ten. The chain carries TRBV7-2 and TRBJ1-1, with 9 nucleotides matching TRBD1. The CDR3 extends over 15 amino acids. Trimming at V came to 3 bases and at J to 8 bases, leaving 10 bases not matched to a gene. Germline V gene lookup returns CDR1 SGHTA and CDR2 FQGNSA. The DNA of the CDR3 is TGTGCCAGCAGCTTTAGACAGGGGGGTAGAAGGGAAGCTTTCTTT. It is translated as CASSFRQGGRREAFF.